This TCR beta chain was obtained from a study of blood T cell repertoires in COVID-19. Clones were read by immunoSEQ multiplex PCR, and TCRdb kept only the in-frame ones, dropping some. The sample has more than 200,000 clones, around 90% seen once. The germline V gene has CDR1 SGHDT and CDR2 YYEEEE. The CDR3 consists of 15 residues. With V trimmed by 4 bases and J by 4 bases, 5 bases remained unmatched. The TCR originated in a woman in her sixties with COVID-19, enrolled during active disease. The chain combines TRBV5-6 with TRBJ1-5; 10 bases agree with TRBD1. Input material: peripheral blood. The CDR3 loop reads CASSMGQGLNQPQHF. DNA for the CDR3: TGTGCCAGCAGCATGGGACAGGGGTTAAATCAGCCCCAGCATTTT.